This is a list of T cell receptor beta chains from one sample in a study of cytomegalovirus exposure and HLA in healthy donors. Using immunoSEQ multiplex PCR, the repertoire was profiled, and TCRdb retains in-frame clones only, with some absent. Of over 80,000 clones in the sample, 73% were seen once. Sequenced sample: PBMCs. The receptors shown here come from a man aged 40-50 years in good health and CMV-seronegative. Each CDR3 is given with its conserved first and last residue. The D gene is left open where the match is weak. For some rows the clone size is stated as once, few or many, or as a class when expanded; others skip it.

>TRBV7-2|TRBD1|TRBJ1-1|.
TGTGCCAGCAGCTTTAGGGACAGGGTGAACACTGAAGCTTTCTTT
CASSFRDRVNTEAFF
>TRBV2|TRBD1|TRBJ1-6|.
TGTGCCAGCAGTGATGGGACAGGGGGCTCATCCCTCCACTTT
CASSDGTGGSSLHF
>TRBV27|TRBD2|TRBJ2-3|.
TGTGCCAGCATGACTAGCGTCGACAATACGCAGTATTTT
CASMTSVDNTQYF
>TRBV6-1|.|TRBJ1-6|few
TGTGCCAGCAGTGACAGGGATAATTCACCCCTCCACTTT
CASSDRDNSPLHF
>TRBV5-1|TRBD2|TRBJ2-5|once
TGCGCCAGCGGCACCGGGGGAGGGGAGACCCAGTACTTC
CASGTGGGETQYF
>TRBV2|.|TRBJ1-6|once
TGTGCCAGCAGTGAAAGACAGGTAGTGGATTCACCCCTCCACTTT
CASSERQVVDSPLHF
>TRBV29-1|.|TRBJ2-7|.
TGCAGCGTTGGACAGAACTACGAGCAGTACTTC
CSVGQNYEQYF
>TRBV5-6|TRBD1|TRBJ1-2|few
TGTGCCAGCAGCCCAGGGGGATATGGCTACACCTTC
CASSPGGYGYTF
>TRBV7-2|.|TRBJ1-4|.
TGTGCCAGCAGCCTCGGGACGACCGGGGGAAAACTGTTTTTT
CASSLGTTGGKLFF
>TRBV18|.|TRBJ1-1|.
TGTGCCAGCTCCCTCACAGGGAACACTGAAGCTTTCTTT
CASSLTGNTEAFF
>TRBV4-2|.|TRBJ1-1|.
TGTGCCAGCAGCCAAGATAACAGGGTGAACACTGAAGCTTTCTTT
CASSQDNRVNTEAFF
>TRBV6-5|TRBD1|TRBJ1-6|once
TGTGCCAGCAGAACCGGGACAGGGTTTAGGACACCCCTCCACTTT
CASRTGTGFRTPLHF
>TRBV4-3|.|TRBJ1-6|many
TGCGCCAGCAGCCCAAGCGGCAGGCTAAATTCACCCCTCCACTTT
CASSPSGRLNSPLHF
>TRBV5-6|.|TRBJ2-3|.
TGTGCCAGCAGCTTGGAACTAGCAGTCCGGGTAGGCACAGATACGCAGTATTTT
CASSLELAVRVGTDTQYF
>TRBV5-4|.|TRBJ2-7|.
TGTGCCAGCAGCTCGCCGACAGGTGACTCCTACGAGCAGTACTTC
CASSSPTGDSYEQYF
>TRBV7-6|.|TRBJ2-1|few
TGTGCCAGCAGCCCGAGGGCAGGCGGCAATGAGCAGTTCTTC
CASSPRAGGNEQFF
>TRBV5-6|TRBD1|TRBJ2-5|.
TGTGCCAGCAGCCGCACCGGGACAGTCCAAGAGACCCAGTACTTC
CASSRTGTVQETQYF
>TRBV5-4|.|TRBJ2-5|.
TGTGCCAGCAGCTCCGACAGGAGCGAGACCCAGTACTTC
CASSSDRSETQYF
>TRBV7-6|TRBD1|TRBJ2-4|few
TGTGCCAGCAGCTTAGGGACGGGACAGGGAAACATTCAGTACTTC
CASSLGTGQGNIQYF
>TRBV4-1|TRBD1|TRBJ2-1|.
TGCGCCAGCAGCCGGATAGGACAGGGCCCTGAGCAGTTCTTC
CASSRIGQGPEQFF
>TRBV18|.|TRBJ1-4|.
TGTGCCAGCTCACTTAATACAGGATACGGCGGTGAAAAACTGTTTTTT
CASSLNTGYGGEKLFF
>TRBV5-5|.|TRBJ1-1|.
TGTGCCAGCAGCCCCAGGACAGACCAAATGAACACTGAAGCTTTCTTT
CASSPRTDQMNTEAFF
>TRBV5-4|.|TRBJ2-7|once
TGTGCCAGCGCCGGGCCGAGGGGGAACGAGCAGTACTTC
CASAGPRGNEQYF
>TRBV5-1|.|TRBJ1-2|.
TGCGCCAGCAGCGGAGGGGATGGCTACACCTTC
CASSGGDGYTF
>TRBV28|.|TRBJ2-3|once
TGTGCCAGCAGTGTCCGGACAGACGCTAGCACAGATACGCAGTATTTT
CASSVRTDASTDTQYF
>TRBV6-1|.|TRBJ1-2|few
TGTGCCAGCAGTGATAGGTCTCGGGGGAGATATGGCTACACCTTC
CASSDRSRGRYGYTF